These 8 T cell receptor beta chains were all obtained from the same sample, sequenced in a study of control samples from healthy donors and cancer patients. Sequenced by immunoSEQ multiplex PCR; TCRdb stores in-frame clones only, minus some. This table has 78,000 or so clones, about 88% appearing once. The specimen sequenced was blood. These receptors all stem from a woman aged 50 to 60 in good health.

The chain joins TRBV6-5 to TRBJ1-2; a weak D match, TRBD1 (5 bases). Trimming cost V 6 bases and J 5 bases, with 16 bases left between them. Germline V gene lookup returns CDR1 MNHEY and CDR2 SVGAGI. CDR3 length: 14 residues. CDR3 DNA: TGTGCCAGCAGCCCCGCCGGACAAAATTATGGCTACACCTTC. Translated: CASSPAGQNYGYTF.

This CDR3 reads CASSMREEWGYEQYF. The CDR3, as DNA: TGTGCCAGCAGTATGCGGGAGGAGTGGGGCTACGAGCAGTACTTC. This chain uses TRBV6-5 with TRBJ2-7; 8 positions match TRBD2. Per the germline V gene, CDR1 is MNHEY and CDR2 is SVGAGI. With 5 bases clipped from V and 3 bases from J, the junction kept 9 bases outside the gene matches. CDR3 length equals 15 residues.

The chain links TRBV6-1 to TRBJ1-2; 7 positions match TRBD1. J was trimmed by 0 bases and V by 1 base; bases with no gene match: 5. Germline V gives CDR1 MNHNS, CDR2 SASEGT. The CDR3 has 16 residues. The CDR3 loop is CASSEDRGTSNYGYTF. The CDR3 DNA is TGTGCCAGCAGTGAAGACAGGGGAACCTCTAACTATGGCTACACCTTC.

The chain is built from TRBV9 and TRBJ1-6; no clear D gene. V was cut by 1 base and J by 7 bases, with 18 bases left in between. The length of the CDR3 is 17 residues. CDR1 is SGDLS, CDR2 YYNGEE, per germline. CDR3 nucleotides: TGTGCCAGCAGCGTATGGTCGCAGGTCGGCCCAAATTCACCCCTCCACTTT. It specifies CASSVWSQVGPNSPLHF.

Here the CDR3 reads CAWSDSYEQYF. The CDR3 coding sequence is TGTGCCTGGAGTGACAGCTACGAGCAGTACTTC. V is TRBV30 and J is TRBJ2-7; no firm D call. V lost 1 base and J lost 3, with 4 bases in between. The CDR3 length is 11 residues. Looked up from germline, CDR1 is GTSNPN and CDR2 is SVGIG (reference sequence). The full variable domain, rest sourced from reference TRBV30 and TRBJ2-7, is SQTIHQWPATLVQPVGSPLSLECTVEGTSNPNLYWYRQAAGRGLQLLFYSVGIGQISSEVPQNLSASRPQDRQFILSSKKLLLSDSGFYLCAWSDSYEQYFGPGTRLTVT.

This chain joins TRBV7-2 and TRBJ1-5; the D gene is possibly TRBD1 (5 bases). Germline V CDR1 and CDR2: SGHTA, FQGNSA. This CDR3 has 15 amino acids. V was cut by 8 bases and J by 7 bases, with 21 bases left in between. CDR3 DNA: TGTGCCAGCGCTTCGGATTACAGGTGGGAACAGCCCCAGCATTTT. Its protein is CASASDYRWEQPQHF.

The chain recombines TRBV12-3 or TRBV12-4 with TRBJ2-2; D possibly corresponds to TRBD2 (5 bases). This CDR3 has 13 amino acids. V was pared by 8 bases and J by 5 bases, with 12 bases between. The CDR3 bases are TGTGCCAGCGAAAAGACGGGGACCGGGGAGCTGTTTTTT. This sequence encodes CASEKTGTGELFF.

The J gene is TRBJ1-5, the V gene TRBV7-9; maybe TRBD1 (5 bases). V was shortened by 5 bases and J by 0 bases, with 11 bases between the two germline ends. The germline gives CDR1 SEHNR, CDR2 FQNEAQ (reference sequence). The CDR3 covers 15 residues. CDR3 residues: CASSRGEFSNQPQHF. The CDR3 DNA follows: TGTGCCAGCAGCAGGGGCGAATTTAGCAATCAGCCCCAGCATTTT.